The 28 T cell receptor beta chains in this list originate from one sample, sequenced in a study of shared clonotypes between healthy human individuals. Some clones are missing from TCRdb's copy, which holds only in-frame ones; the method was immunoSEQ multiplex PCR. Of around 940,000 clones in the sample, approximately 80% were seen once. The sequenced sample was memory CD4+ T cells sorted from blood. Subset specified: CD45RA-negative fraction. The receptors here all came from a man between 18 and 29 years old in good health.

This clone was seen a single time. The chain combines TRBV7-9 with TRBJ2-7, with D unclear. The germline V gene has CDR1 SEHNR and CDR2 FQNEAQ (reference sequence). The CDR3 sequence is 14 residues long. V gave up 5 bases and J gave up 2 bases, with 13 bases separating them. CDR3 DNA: TGTGCCAGCAGCAAAGGGTCACTAACCTACGAGCAGTACTTC. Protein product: CASSKGSLTYEQYF.

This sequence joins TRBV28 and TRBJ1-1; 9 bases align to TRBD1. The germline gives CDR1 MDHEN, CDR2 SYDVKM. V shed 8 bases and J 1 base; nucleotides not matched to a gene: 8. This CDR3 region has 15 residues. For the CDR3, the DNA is TGTGCCAGCGGTTCACAGGGGGCAGGGAACACTGAAGCTTTCTTT. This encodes CASGSQGAGNTEAFF.

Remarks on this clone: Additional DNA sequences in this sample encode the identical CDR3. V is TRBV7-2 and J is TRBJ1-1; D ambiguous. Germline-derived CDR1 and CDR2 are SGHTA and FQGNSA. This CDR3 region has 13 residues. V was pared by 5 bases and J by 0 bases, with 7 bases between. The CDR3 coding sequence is TGTGCCAGCAGCCCTAGGGTGAACACTGAAGCTTTCTTT. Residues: CASSPRVNTEAFF.

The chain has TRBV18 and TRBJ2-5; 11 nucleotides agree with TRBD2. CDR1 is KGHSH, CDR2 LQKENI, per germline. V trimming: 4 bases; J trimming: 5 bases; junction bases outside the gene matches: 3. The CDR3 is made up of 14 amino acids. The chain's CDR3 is CASSRGTSGETQYF. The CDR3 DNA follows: TGTGCCAGCTCACGCGGGACTAGCGGCGAGACCCAGTACTTC.

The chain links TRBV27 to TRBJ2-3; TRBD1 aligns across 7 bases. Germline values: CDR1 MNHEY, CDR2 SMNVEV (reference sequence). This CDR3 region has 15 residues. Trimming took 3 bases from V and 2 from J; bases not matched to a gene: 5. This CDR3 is CASSFTGAHTDTQYF. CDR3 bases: TGTGCCAGCAGTTTCACAGGGGCACACACAGATACGCAGTATTTT.

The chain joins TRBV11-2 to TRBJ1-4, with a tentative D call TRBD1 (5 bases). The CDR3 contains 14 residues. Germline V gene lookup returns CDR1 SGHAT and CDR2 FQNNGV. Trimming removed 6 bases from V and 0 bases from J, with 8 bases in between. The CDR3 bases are TGTGCCAGCAGTCGGGGGACAACTAATGAAAAACTGTTTTTT. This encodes CASSRGTTNEKLFF.

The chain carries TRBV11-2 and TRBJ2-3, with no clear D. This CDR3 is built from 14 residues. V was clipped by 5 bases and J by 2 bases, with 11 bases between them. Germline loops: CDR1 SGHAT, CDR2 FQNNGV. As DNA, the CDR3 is TGTGCCAGCAGCCCCCGGTCTAACACAGATACGCAGTATTTT. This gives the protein CASSPRSNTDTQYF.

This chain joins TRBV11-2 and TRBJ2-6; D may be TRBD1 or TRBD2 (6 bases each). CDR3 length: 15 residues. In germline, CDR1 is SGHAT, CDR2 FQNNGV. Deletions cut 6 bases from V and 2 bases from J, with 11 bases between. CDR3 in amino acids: CASRRGGTGANVLTF. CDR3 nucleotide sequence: TGTGCCAGCAGGCGAGGGGGGACTGGGGCCAACGTCCTGACTTTC.

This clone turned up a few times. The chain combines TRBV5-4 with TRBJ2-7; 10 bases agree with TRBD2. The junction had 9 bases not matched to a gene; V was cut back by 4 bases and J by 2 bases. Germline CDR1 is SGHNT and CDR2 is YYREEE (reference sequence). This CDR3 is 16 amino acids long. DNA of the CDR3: TGTGCCAGCAGCCTGGGGGGGACTAGCGATCCCTACGAGCAGTACTTC. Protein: CASSLGGTSDPYEQYF.

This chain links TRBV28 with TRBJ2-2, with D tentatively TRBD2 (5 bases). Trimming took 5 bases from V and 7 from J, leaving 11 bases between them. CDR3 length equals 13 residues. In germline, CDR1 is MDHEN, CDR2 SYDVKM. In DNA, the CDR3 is TGTGCCAGCAGTGAGGGTTTAGGCGGGGAGCTGTTTTTT. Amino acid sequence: CASSEGLGGELFF.

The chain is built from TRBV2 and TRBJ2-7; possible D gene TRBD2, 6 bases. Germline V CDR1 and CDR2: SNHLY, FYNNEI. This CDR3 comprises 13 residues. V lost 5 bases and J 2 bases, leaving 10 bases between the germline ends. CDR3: CASSSGRTYEQYF. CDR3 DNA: TGTGCCAGCAGTAGCGGGCGGACCTACGAGCAGTACTTC.

CDR3 protein: CASSMAQGAGEAFF. CDR3 nucleotide sequence: TGTGCCAGTAGTATGGCCCAGGGGGCCGGTGAAGCTTTCTTT. The rearrangement links TRBV19 to TRBJ1-1, with TRBD1 identical over 8 bases. The CDR3 runs to 14 residues. Germline lookup yields CDR1 LNHDA and CDR2 SQIVND (reference sequence). V trimming: 3 bases; J trimming: 7 bases; junction bases outside the gene matches: 7.

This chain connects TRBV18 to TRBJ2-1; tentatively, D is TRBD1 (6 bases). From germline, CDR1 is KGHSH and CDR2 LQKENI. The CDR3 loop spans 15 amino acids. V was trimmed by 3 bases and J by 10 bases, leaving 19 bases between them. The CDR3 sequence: CASSPVGTSRGEQFF. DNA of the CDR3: TGTGCCAGCTCACCGGTCGGGACATCCCGCGGGGAGCAGTTCTTC.

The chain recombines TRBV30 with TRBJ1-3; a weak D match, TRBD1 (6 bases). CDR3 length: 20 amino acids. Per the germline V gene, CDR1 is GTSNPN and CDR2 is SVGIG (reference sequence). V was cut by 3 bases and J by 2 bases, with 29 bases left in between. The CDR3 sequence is CAWRERTGFYPYPAGNTIYF. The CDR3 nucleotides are TGTGCCTGGAGGGAGAGAACAGGGTTCTATCCGTACCCTGCTGGAAACACCATATATTTT.

Here the CDR3 reads CASSQRGTEGNTIYF. Here the CDR3 DNA reads TGCGCCAGCAGCCAAAGGGGGACAGAGGGAAACACCATATATTTT. The genes are TRBV4-1 and TRBJ1-3; 7 nucleotides align to TRBD1. In germline, CDR1 is MGHRA, CDR2 YSYEKL. V lost 2 bases to trimming and J lost 4 bases; unmatched junction nucleotides: 5. This CDR3 is 15 amino acids long.

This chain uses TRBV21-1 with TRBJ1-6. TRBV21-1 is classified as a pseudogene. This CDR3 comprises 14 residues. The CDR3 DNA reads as TGTGCCAGCAGCAAGGAAGGGCGTAATTCACCCCTCCACTTT. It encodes CASSKEGRNSPLHF.

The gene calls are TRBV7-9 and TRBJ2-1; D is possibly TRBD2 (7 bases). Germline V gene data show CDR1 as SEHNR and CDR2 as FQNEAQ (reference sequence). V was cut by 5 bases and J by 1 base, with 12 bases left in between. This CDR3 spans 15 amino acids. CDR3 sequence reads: CASSPGGQSYNEQFF. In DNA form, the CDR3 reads TGTGCCAGCAGCCCGGGGGGCCAGTCCTACAATGAGCAGTTCTTC.

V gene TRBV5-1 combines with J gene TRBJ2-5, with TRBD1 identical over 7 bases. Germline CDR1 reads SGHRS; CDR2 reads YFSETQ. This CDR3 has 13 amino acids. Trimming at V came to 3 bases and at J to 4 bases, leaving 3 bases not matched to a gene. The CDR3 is CASSSRDRETQYF. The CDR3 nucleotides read TGCGCCAGCAGCTCTCGGGACAGAGAGACCCAGTACTTC. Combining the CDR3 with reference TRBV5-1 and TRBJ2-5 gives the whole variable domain KAGVTQTPRYLIKTRGQQVTLSCSPISGHRSVSWYQQTPGQGLQFLFEYFSETQRNKGNFPGRFSGRQFSNSRSEMNVSTLELGDSALYLCASSSRDRETQYFGPGTRLLVL.

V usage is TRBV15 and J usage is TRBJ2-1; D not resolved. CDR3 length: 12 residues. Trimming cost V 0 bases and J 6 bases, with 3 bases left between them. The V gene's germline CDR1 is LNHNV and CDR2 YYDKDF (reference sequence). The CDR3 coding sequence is TGTGCCACCAGCAGAGATCCCAATGAGCAGTTCTTC. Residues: CATSRDPNEQFF. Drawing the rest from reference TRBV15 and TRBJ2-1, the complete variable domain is DAMVIQNPRYQVTQFGKPVTLSCSQTLNHNVMYWYQQKSSQAPKLLFHYYDKDFNNEADTPDNFQSRRPNTSFCFLDIRSPGLGDTAMYLCATSRDPNEQFFGPGTRLTVL.

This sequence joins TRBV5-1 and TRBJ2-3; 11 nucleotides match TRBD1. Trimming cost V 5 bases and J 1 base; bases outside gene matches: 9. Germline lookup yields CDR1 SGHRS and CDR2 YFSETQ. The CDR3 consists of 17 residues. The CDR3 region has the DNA TGCGCCAGCAGTCCAGTCACGGGACAGGGGGGCACAGATACGCAGTATTTT. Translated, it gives CASSPVTGQGGTDTQYF.

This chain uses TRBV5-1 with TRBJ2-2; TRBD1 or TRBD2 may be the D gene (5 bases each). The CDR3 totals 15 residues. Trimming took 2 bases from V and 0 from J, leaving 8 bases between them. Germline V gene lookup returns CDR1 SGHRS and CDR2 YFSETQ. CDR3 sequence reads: CASSFRGPNTGELFF. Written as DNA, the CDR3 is TGCGCCAGCAGCTTTAGGGGACCGAACACCGGGGAGCTGTTTTTT.

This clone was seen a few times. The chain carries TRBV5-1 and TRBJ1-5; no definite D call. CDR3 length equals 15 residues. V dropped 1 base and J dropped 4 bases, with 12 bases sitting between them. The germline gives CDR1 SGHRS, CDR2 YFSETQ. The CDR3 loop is CASSLSTGLNQPQHF. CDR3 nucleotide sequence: TGCGCCAGCAGCTTGAGTACGGGCCTTAATCAGCCCCAGCATTTT.

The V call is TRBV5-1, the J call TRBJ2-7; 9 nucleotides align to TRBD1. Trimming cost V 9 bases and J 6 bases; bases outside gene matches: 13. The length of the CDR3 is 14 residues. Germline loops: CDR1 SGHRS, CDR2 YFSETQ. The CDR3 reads CATRPGTGSAEQYF. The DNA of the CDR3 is TGCGCCACCCGCCCCGGGACAGGGAGTGCCGAGCAGTACTTC.

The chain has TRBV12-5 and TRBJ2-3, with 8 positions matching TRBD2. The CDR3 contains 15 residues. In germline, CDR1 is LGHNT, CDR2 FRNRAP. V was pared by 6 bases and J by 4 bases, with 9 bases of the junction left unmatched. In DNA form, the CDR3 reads TGTGCTAGTGGCCCGGGGGGGCCTTCTGCAGATACGCAGTATTTT. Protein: CASGPGGPSADTQYF.

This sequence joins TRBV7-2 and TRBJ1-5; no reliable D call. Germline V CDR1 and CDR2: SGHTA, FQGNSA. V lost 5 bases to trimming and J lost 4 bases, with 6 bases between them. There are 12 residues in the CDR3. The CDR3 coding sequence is TGTGCCAGCAGCATCCGTAATCAGCCCCAGCATTTT. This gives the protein CASSIRNQPQHF.

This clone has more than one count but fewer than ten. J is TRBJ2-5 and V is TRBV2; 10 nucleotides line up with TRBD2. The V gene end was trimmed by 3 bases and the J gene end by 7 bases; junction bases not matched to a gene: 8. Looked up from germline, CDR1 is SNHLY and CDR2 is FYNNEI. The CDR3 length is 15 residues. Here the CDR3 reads CASSDSGGLGGTQYF. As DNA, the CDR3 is TGTGCCAGCAGTGATAGCGGGGGGCTCGGAGGGACCCAGTACTTC.

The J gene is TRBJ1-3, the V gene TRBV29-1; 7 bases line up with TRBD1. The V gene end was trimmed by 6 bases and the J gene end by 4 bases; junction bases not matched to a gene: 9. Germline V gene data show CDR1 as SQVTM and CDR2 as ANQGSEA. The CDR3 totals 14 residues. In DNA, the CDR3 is TGCAGCGTCAAACGACAGGGTTTCGGAAACACCATATATTTT. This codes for CSVKRQGFGNTIYF.

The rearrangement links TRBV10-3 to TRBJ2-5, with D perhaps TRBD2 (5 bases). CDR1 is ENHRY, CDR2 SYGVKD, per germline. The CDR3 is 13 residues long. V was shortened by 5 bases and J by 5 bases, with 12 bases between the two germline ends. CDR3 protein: CAISSGLGETQYF. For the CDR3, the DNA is TGTGCCATCAGTAGCGGCCTTGGGGAGACCCAGTACTTC.